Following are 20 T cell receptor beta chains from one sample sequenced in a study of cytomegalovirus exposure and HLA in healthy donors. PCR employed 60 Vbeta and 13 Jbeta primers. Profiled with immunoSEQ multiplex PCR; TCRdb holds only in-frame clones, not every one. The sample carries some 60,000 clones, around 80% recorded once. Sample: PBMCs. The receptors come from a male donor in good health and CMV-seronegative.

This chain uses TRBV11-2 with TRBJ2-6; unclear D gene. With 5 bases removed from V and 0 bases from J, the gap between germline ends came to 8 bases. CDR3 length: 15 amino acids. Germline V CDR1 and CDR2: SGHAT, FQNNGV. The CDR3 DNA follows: TGTGCCAGCAGCCTCGTCTCCTCTGGGGCCAACGTCCTGACTTTC. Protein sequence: CASSLVSSGANVLTF.

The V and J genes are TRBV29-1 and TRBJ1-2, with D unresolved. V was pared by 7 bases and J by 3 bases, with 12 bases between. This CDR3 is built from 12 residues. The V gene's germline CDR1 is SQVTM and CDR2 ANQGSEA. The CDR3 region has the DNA TGCAGCGCAGAGGCAATCGACTATGGCTACACCTTC. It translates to CSAEAIDYGYTF.

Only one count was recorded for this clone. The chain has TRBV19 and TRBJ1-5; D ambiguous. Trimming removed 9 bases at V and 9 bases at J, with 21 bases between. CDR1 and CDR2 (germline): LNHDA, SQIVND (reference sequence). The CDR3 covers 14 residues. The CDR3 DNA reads TGTGCCAGCTCCCAGGAGGACGGCCCGGGGCCCCAGCATTTT. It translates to CASSQEDGPGPQHF.

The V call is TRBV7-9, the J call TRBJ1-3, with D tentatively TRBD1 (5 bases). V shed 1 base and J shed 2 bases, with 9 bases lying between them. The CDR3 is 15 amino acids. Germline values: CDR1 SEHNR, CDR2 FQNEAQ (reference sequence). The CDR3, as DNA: TGTGCCAGCAGCTTAGTTGGGGGGACTGGAAACACCATATATTTT. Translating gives CASSLVGGTGNTIYF.

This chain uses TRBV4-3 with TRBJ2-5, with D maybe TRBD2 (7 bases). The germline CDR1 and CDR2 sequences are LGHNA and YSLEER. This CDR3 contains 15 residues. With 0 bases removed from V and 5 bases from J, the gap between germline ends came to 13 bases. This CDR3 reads CASSQEGGGWETQYF. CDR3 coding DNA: TGCGCCAGCAGCCAAGAAGGGGGAGGGTGGGAGACCCAGTACTTC.

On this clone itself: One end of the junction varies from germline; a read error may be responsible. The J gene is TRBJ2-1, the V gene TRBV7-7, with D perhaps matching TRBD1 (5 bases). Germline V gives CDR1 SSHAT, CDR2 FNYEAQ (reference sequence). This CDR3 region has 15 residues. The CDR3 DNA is TGTGCTAGCAGCCCCCCGGGCGTAGGGGCAGGGGAGCAGTTCTTC. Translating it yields CASSPPGVGAGEQFF.

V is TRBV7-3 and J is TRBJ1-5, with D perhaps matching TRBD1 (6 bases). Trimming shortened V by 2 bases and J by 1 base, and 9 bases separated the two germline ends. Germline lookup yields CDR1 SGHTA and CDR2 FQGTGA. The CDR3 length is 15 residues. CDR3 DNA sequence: TGTGCCAGCAGCTTACACAGGGTGAGCAATCAGCCCCAGCATTTT. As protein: CASSLHRVSNQPQHF.

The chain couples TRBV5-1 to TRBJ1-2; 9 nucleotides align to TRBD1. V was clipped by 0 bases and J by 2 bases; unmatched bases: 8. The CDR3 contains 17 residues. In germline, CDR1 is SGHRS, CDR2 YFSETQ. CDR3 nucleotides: TGCGCCAGCAGCTTGGCGCCACAGGGGGCTATCAACTATGGCTACACCTTC. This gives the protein CASSLAPQGAINYGYTF.

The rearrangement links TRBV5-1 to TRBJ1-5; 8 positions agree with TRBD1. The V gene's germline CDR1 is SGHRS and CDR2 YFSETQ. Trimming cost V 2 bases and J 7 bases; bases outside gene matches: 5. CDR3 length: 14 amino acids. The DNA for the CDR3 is TGCGCCAGCAGCTTAGCACAGGGGGAACAGCCCCAGCATTTT. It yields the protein CASSLAQGEQPQHF. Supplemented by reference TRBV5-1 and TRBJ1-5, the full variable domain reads KAGVTQTPRYLIKTRGQQVTLSCSPISGHRSVSWYQQTPGQGLQFLFEYFSETQRNKGNFPGRFSGRQFSNSRSEMNVSTLELGDSALYLCASSLAQGEQPQHFGDGTRLSIL.

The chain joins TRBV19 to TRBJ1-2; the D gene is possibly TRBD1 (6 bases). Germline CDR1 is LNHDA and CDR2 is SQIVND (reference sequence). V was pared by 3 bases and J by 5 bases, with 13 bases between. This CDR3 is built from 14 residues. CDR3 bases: TGTGCCAGTAGTATCACGGTGGGGGCTTATGGCTACACCTTC. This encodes CASSITVGAYGYTF. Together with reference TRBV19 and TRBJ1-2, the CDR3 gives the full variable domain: DGGITQSPKYLFRKEGQNVTLSCEQNLNHDAMYWYRQDPGQGLRLIYYSQIVNDFQKGDIAEGYSVSREKKESFPLTVTSAQKNPTAFYLCASSITVGAYGYTFGSGTRLTVV.

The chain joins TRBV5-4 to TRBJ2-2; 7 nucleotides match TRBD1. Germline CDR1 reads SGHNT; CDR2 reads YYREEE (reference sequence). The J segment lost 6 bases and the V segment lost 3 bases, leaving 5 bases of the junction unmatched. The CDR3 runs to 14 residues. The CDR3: CASSYRGRAGELFF. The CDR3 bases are TGTGCCAGCAGCTACAGGGGTCGGGCCGGGGAGCTGTTTTTT.

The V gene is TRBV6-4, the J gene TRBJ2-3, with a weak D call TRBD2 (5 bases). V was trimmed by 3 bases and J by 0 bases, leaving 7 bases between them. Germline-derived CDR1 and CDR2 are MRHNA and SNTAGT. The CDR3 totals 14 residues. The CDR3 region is CASSEAESTDTQYF. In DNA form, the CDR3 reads TGTGCCAGCAGTGAAGCGGAGAGCACAGATACGCAGTATTTT.

This chain's CDR3 is CASSPDRGSAIGETQYF. The CDR3 region has the DNA TGTGCCAGCAGCCCGGACAGGGGCTCGGCAATAGGAGAGACCCAGTACTTC. The genes are TRBV5-6 and TRBJ2-5; the match to TRBD1 covers 9 bases. The CDR3 extends over 17 amino acids. Germline lookup yields CDR1 SGHDT and CDR2 YYEEEE. J was trimmed by 4 bases and V by 4 bases; bases with no gene match: 14.

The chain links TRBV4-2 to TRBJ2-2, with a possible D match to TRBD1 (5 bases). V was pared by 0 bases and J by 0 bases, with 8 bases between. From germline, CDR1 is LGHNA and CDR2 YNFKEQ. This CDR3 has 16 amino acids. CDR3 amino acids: CASSQDRAANTGELFF. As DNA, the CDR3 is TGTGCCAGCAGCCAAGACAGGGCTGCGAACACCGGGGAGCTGTTTTTT.

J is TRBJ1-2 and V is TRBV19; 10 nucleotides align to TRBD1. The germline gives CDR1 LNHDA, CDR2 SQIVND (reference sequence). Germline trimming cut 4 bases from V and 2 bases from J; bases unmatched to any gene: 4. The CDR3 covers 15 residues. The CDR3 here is CASSNAGQGNYGYTF. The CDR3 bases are TGTGCCAGTAGTAATGCGGGACAGGGGAACTATGGCTACACCTTC.

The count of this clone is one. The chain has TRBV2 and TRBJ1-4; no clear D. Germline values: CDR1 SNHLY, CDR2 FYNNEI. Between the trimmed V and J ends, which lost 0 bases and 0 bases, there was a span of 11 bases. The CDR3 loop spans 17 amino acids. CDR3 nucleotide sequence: TGTGCCAGCAGTGAAGCCGGGAGTCGTGCAACTAATGAAAAACTGTTTTTT. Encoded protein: CASSEAGSRATNEKLFF.

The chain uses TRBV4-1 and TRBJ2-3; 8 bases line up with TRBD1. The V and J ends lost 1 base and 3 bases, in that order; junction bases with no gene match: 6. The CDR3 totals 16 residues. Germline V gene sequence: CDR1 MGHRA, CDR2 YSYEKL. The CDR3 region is CASSQGRGQETDTQYF. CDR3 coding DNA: TGCGCCAGCAGCCAAGGCAGGGGGCAAGAAACAGATACGCAGTATTTT.

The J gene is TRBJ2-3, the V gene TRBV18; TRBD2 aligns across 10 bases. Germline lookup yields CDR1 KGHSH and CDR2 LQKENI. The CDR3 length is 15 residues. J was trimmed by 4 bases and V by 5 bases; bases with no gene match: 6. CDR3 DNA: TGTGCCAGCTCAAAGCGGGGGGGCTCCCCAGATACGCAGTATTTT. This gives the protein CASSKRGGSPDTQYF.

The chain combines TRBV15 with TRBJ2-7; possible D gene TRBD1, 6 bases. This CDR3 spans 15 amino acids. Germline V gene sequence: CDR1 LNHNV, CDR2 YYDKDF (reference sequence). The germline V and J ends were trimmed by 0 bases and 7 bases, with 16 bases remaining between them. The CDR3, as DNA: TGTGCCACCAGCAGAGATCGAGGACAGAGACGGGAGCAGTACTTC. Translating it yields CATSRDRGQRREQYF.

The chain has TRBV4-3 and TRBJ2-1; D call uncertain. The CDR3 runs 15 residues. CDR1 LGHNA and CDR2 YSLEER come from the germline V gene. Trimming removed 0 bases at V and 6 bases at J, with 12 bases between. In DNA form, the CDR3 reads TGCGCCAGCAGCCAAGAGGGCTTAGTAGGCAATGAGCAGTTCTTC. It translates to CASSQEGLVGNEQFF.